A selection of T cell receptor beta chains follows, all from one sample in a study of blood T cell repertoires in COVID-19. Assay: immunoSEQ multiplex PCR; the TCRdb copy retains only in-frame clones and omits some. Of roughly 250,000 clones in the sample, around 90% were seen once. Sequenced: peripheral blood. These receptors came from a man aged 30 to 45 with COVID-19, enrolled during active disease. CDR3s include the opening cysteine and the closing phenylalanine or tryptophan. Each record gives: clone size, D gene, V gene, J gene, CDR3 protein, CDR3 DNA. D genes are given only for firm matches. Clone size is stated in some rows and not others, as once, few, many or a class when expanded.

abundance: .; d_gene: .; v_gene: TRBV16; j_gene: TRBJ1-1; CDR3aa: CASSQYGAEAFF; CDR3nt: TGTGCCAGCAGCCAATACGGGGCTGAAGCTTTCTTT
abundance: .; d_gene: .; v_gene: TRBV6-5; j_gene: TRBJ1-6; CDR3aa: CASSYSSSYNSPLHF; CDR3nt: TGTGCCAGCAGTTACTCGAGCTCCTATAATTCACCCCTCCACTTT
abundance: .; d_gene: TRBD1; v_gene: TRBV14; j_gene: TRBJ2-7; CDR3aa: CASSSWDRPYEQYF; CDR3nt: TGTGCCAGCAGCTCTTGGGACAGGCCTTACGAGCAGTACTTC
abundance: .; d_gene: .; v_gene: TRBV6-1; j_gene: TRBJ2-7; CDR3aa: CASSERTSSEQYF; CDR3nt: TGTGCCAGCAGTGAACGGACTTCCAGCGAGCAGTACTTC
abundance: .; d_gene: .; v_gene: TRBV30; j_gene: TRBJ2-7; CDR3aa: CAWSAQVSYEQYF; CDR3nt: TGTGCCTGGAGTGCACAGGTCTCCTACGAGCAGTACTTC
abundance: .; d_gene: .; v_gene: TRBV7-6; j_gene: TRBJ1-1; CDR3aa: CASSLGGRTEAFF; CDR3nt: TGTGCCAGCAGCTTAGGGGGGAGGACTGAAGCTTTCTTT
abundance: .; d_gene: .; v_gene: TRBV6-1; j_gene: TRBJ1-6; CDR3aa: CASSEIGQGNSPLHF; CDR3nt: TGTGCCAGCAGTGAAATAGGGCAGGGGAATTCACCCCTCCACTTT
abundance: .; d_gene: TRBD2; v_gene: TRBV4-1; j_gene: TRBJ2-3; CDR3aa: CASSQDTSGGPFGTDTQYF; CDR3nt: TGCGCCAGCAGCCAAGATACAAGCGGGGGTCCTTTCGGCACAGATACGCAGTATTTT
abundance: .; d_gene: TRBD1; v_gene: TRBV2; j_gene: TRBJ1-3; CDR3aa: CASRPGQPSGNTIYF; CDR3nt: TGTGCCAGCAGGCCGGGACAGCCATCTGGAAACACCATATATTTT
abundance: .; d_gene: TRBD1; v_gene: TRBV19; j_gene: TRBJ1-2; CDR3aa: CASSASGTETSYGYTF; CDR3nt: TGTGCCAGTAGTGCCTCCGGGACAGAGACTTCATATGGCTACACCTTC
abundance: .; d_gene: TRBD1; v_gene: TRBV19; j_gene: TRBJ1-1; CDR3aa: CASSHPGQGGTEAFF; CDR3nt: TGTGCCAGTAGTCACCCCGGACAGGGGGGGACTGAAGCTTTCTTT
abundance: .; d_gene: TRBD1; v_gene: TRBV4-1; j_gene: TRBJ1-4; CDR3aa: CASSQSITRGTGGDNEKLFF; CDR3nt: TGCGCCAGCAGCCAATCTATCACTCGCGGGACAGGAGGAGATAATGAAAAACTGTTTTTT
abundance: once; d_gene: .; v_gene: TRBV30; j_gene: TRBJ2-1; CDR3aa: CAWTHSKPGQNEQFF; CDR3nt: TGTGCCTGGACCCACTCCAAACCGGGACAAAATGAGCAGTTCTTC
abundance: .; d_gene: .; v_gene: TRBV2; j_gene: TRBJ1-2; CDR3aa: CASSYTGRPGGYTF; CDR3nt: TGTGCCAGCAGTTATACAGGGCGCCCGGGGGGCTACACCTTC
abundance: once; d_gene: .; v_gene: TRBV5-4; j_gene: TRBJ2-3; CDR3aa: CASTRRRGGEDTQYF; CDR3nt: TGTGCCAGCACCCGAAGACGAGGCGGGGAAGATACGCAGTATTTT
abundance: .; d_gene: .; v_gene: TRBV29-1; j_gene: TRBJ2-2; CDR3aa: CSVEAGLHTGELFF; CDR3nt: TGCAGCGTTGAGGCAGGGCTGCACACCGGGGAGCTGTTTTTT
abundance: few; d_gene: .; v_gene: TRBV6-2/TRBV6-3; j_gene: TRBJ2-1; CDR3aa: CASSFGLGNEQFF; CDR3nt: TGTGCCAGCAGTTTCGGACTGGGAAATGAGCAGTTCTTC
abundance: .; d_gene: TRBD1; v_gene: TRBV3-1/TRBV3-2; j_gene: TRBJ1-2; CDR3aa: CASSQGQATAFYGYTF; CDR3nt: TGTGCCAGCAGCCAGGGACAGGCGACCGCATTCTATGGCTACACCTTC
abundance: .; d_gene: TRBD1; v_gene: TRBV6-4; j_gene: TRBJ2-1; CDR3aa: CASSDPGTARNEQFF; CDR3nt: TGTGCCAGCAGTGACCCCGGGACAGCCCGAAATGAGCAGTTCTTC
abundance: .; d_gene: TRBD1; v_gene: TRBV30; j_gene: TRBJ1-1; CDR3aa: CAADRGLTMNTEAFF; CDR3nt: TGTGCCGCGGACAGGGGGCTTACCATGAACACTGAAGCTTTCTTT
abundance: .; d_gene: .; v_gene: TRBV30; j_gene: TRBJ1-2; CDR3aa: CAWSVKEAGGSGYTF; CDR3nt: TGTGCCTGGAGTGTAAAAGAGGCCGGGGGGTCTGGCTACACCTTC
abundance: .; d_gene: .; v_gene: TRBV19; j_gene: TRBJ1-1; CDR3aa: CASVRERGNTEAFF; CDR3nt: TGTGCCAGTGTCCGGGAGCGCGGGAACACTGAAGCTTTCTTT
abundance: .; d_gene: .; v_gene: TRBV5-1; j_gene: TRBJ2-2; CDR3aa: CASLASPGELFF; CDR3nt: TGCGCCAGCCTGGCATCACCGGGGGAGCTGTTTTTT
abundance: .; d_gene: TRBD1; v_gene: TRBV30; j_gene: TRBJ1-6; CDR3aa: CAWSIHRGFDSPLHF; CDR3nt: TGTGCCTGGAGTATCCACAGGGGGTTCGATTCACCCCTCCACTTT
abundance: .; d_gene: .; v_gene: TRBV19; j_gene: TRBJ2-1; CDR3aa: CASSYGAYNEQFF; CDR3nt: TGTGCCAGTAGTTACGGGGCCTACAATGAGCAGTTCTTC
abundance: .; d_gene: .; v_gene: TRBV5-6; j_gene: TRBJ2-7; CDR3aa: CASSLWSGVEYEQYF; CDR3nt: TGTGCCAGCAGCTTGTGGTCAGGGGTTGAGTACGAGCAGTACTTC
abundance: .; d_gene: .; v_gene: TRBV5-4; j_gene: TRBJ1-6; CDR3aa: CASSPRYNSPLHF; CDR3nt: TGTGCCAGCAGCCCCAGGTATAATTCACCCCTCCACTTT
abundance: .; d_gene: TRBD2; v_gene: TRBV15; j_gene: TRBJ2-1; CDR3aa: CATSRANPGGVRFF; CDR3nt: TGTGCCACCAGCAGAGCCAACCCCGGGGGGGTGCGGTTCTTC
abundance: once; d_gene: TRBD1; v_gene: TRBV5-1; j_gene: TRBJ1-1; CDR3aa: CASSQRPGQGITEAFF; CDR3nt: TGCGCCAGCAGCCAACGACCGGGACAGGGGATCACTGAAGCTTTCTTT
abundance: .; d_gene: TRBD1; v_gene: TRBV7-9; j_gene: TRBJ1-5; CDR3aa: CASSLDRGVHQPQHF; CDR3nt: TGTGCCAGCAGCTTAGACAGGGGAGTGCATCAGCCCCAGCATTTT
abundance: .; d_gene: TRBD1; v_gene: TRBV12-3/TRBV12-4; j_gene: TRBJ2-5; CDR3aa: CASSGGQGETQYF; CDR3nt: TGTGCCAGCAGTGGGGGACAGGGGGAGACCCAGTACTTC
abundance: .; d_gene: .; v_gene: TRBV11-2; j_gene: TRBJ1-6; CDR3aa: CASSSPAGGYNSPLHF; CDR3nt: TGTGCCAGCAGCTCGCCGGCGGGAGGCTATAATTCACCCCTCCACTTT
abundance: .; d_gene: TRBD1; v_gene: TRBV2; j_gene: TRBJ1-2; CDR3aa: CASSETGGVYGYTF; CDR3nt: TGTGCCAGCAGTGAAACAGGGGGCGTCTATGGCTACACCTTC
abundance: .; d_gene: TRBD1; v_gene: TRBV18; j_gene: TRBJ2-7; CDR3aa: CASSAPGQGSYEQYF; CDR3nt: TGTGCCAGCTCAGCGCCGGGACAGGGGAGTTACGAGCAGTACTTC
abundance: .; d_gene: TRBD1; v_gene: TRBV6-6; j_gene: TRBJ1-5; CDR3aa: CASSFAGTGYEPQHF; CDR3nt: TGTGCCAGCAGTTTCGCCGGGACAGGGTATGAGCCCCAGCATTTT
abundance: .; d_gene: .; v_gene: TRBV19; j_gene: TRBJ2-2; CDR3aa: CASSLRRRKDTGELFF; CDR3nt: TGTGCCAGTAGTCTCAGGAGGAGGAAGGACACCGGGGAGCTGTTTTTT
abundance: .; d_gene: TRBD2; v_gene: TRBV15; j_gene: TRBJ2-1; CDR3aa: CATSREGGAYNEQFF; CDR3nt: TGTGCCACCAGCAGAGAGGGGGGGGCCTACAATGAGCAGTTCTTC
abundance: .; d_gene: .; v_gene: TRBV30; j_gene: TRBJ1-4; CDR3aa: CAWSATGLSGEKLFF; CDR3nt: TGTGCCTGGAGTGCTACAGGGCTATCGGGTGAAAAACTGTTTTTT
abundance: .; d_gene: .; v_gene: TRBV19; j_gene: TRBJ1-1; CDR3aa: CASNWQNHLNTEAFF; CDR3nt: TGTGCCAGTAATTGGCAGAACCACCTGAACACTGAAGCTTTCTTT
abundance: .; d_gene: TRBD1; v_gene: TRBV2; j_gene: TRBJ2-7; CDR3aa: CASRDDRGGSYEQYF; CDR3nt: TGTGCCAGCAGAGACGACAGGGGAGGATCCTACGAGCAGTACTTC
abundance: .; d_gene: TRBD2; v_gene: TRBV5-4; j_gene: TRBJ2-3; CDR3aa: CASIPGLGSDTQYF; CDR3nt: TGTGCCAGCATCCCCGGACTAGGGTCAGATACGCAGTATTTT
abundance: .; d_gene: .; v_gene: TRBV2; j_gene: TRBJ1-2; CDR3aa: CAFLTGNYGYTF; CDR3nt: TGTGCGTTCCTAACAGGGAACTATGGCTACACCTTC
abundance: .; d_gene: .; v_gene: TRBV7-2; j_gene: TRBJ2-3; CDR3aa: CASSSLDNTDTQYF; CDR3nt: TGTGCCAGCAGCTCACTAGACAACACAGATACGCAGTATTTT
abundance: .; d_gene: .; v_gene: TRBV5-5; j_gene: TRBJ1-1; CDR3aa: CASSFAILMNTEAFF; CDR3nt: TGTGCCAGCAGCTTCGCTATTCTCATGAACACTGAAGCTTTCTTT
abundance: .; d_gene: .; v_gene: TRBV2; j_gene: TRBJ1-1; CDR3aa: CASRRQMEAFF; CDR3nt: TGTGCCAGCAGACGACAGATGGAAGCTTTCTTT
abundance: .; d_gene: .; v_gene: TRBV6-6; j_gene: TRBJ1-2; CDR3aa: CASTHAQNYGYTF; CDR3nt: TGTGCCAGCACCCACGCCCAGAACTATGGCTACACCTTC
abundance: .; d_gene: TRBD2; v_gene: TRBV4-1; j_gene: TRBJ2-3; CDR3aa: CASSPLGLAGHQGGTDTQYF; CDR3nt: TGCGCCAGCAGCCCCTTGGGGCTAGCGGGGCACCAAGGTGGCACAGATACGCAGTATTTT
abundance: .; d_gene: TRBD1; v_gene: TRBV30; j_gene: TRBJ2-3; CDR3aa: CALDIPRTGGLGTQYF; CDR3nt: TGTGCCCTGGATATTCCCCGGACAGGCGGGCTTGGTACGCAGTATTTT
abundance: .; d_gene: TRBD1; v_gene: TRBV5-1; j_gene: TRBJ2-3; CDR3aa: CASSYIRQGDKTDTQYF; CDR3nt: TGCGCCAGCAGCTACATTAGACAGGGGGATAAGACAGATACGCAGTATTTT
abundance: .; d_gene: .; v_gene: TRBV18; j_gene: TRBJ1-2; CDR3aa: CASSDSIYGYTF; CDR3nt: TGTGCCAGCTCCGACTCAATCTATGGCTACACCTTC
abundance: .; d_gene: .; v_gene: TRBV5-1; j_gene: TRBJ1-6; CDR3aa: CASSLMVASPLHF; CDR3nt: TGCGCCAGCAGCCTGATGGTGGCCTCACCCCTCCACTTT
abundance: .; d_gene: TRBD1; v_gene: TRBV11-2; j_gene: TRBJ1-5; CDR3aa: CASSRAGTGSSPQHF; CDR3nt: TGTGCCAGCAGCAGAGCCGGGACAGGGTCCTCGCCCCAGCATTTT
abundance: .; d_gene: .; v_gene: TRBV29-1; j_gene: TRBJ1-1; CDR3aa: CSVGYGLMNTEAFF; CDR3nt: TGCAGCGTTGGGTATGGCCTCATGAACACTGAAGCTTTCTTT
abundance: .; d_gene: .; v_gene: TRBV9; j_gene: TRBJ1-1; CDR3aa: CASSALPNTEAFF; CDR3nt: TGTGCCAGCAGCGCCCTTCCGAACACTGAAGCTTTCTTT